The T cell receptor beta chain described here comes from a study of vaccination and CD4 T cells after COVID-19. Treatment of the sample: roughly ten-day PBMC culture with coronavirus spike peptide pools or control peptides (ViraFEST assay). This clonotype appeared a single time. What it recognizes is unknown. Cultured CD4+ T-cell DNA underwent Oncomine TCR Beta short-read sequencing. TCRdb ran MiXCR on the PCR reads and lists one entry per CDR3 protein. The sample consists of about 8,500 distinct CDR3 sequences, under 30% of them appearing once. Study-wide results and caveats: The great majority, 304 of 307 vaccine-specific clones, proved spike mono-reactive in convalescent patients.

The material sequenced was cultured CD4+ T cells from blood. This clonotype was sampled from a human donor with COVID-19.

The CDR3 nucleotides are TGTGCCAGCAGCCCAGCGGGGGGCCCGGACACCGGGGAGCTGTTTTTT. Translated: CASSPAGGPDTGELFF. The chain carries TRBV4-2 and TRBJ2-2; TRBD2 agrees at 9 bases. Germline assignment: CDR1 LGHNA and CDR2 YNFKEQ. The V segment lost 4 bases and the J segment 3 bases; nucleotides outside the gene matches: 6. The CDR3 length is 16 residues.